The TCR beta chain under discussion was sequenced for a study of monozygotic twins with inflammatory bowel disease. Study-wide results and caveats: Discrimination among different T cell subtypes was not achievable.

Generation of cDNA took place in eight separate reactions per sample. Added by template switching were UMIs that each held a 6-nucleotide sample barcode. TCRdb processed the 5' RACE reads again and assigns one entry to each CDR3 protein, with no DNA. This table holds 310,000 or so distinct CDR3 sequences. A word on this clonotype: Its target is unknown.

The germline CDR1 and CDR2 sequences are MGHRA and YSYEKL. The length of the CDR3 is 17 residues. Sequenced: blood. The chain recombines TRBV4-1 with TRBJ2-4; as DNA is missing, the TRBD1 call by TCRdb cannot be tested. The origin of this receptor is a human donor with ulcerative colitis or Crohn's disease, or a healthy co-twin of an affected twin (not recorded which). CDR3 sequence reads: CASSQLTGTLAKNIQYF.